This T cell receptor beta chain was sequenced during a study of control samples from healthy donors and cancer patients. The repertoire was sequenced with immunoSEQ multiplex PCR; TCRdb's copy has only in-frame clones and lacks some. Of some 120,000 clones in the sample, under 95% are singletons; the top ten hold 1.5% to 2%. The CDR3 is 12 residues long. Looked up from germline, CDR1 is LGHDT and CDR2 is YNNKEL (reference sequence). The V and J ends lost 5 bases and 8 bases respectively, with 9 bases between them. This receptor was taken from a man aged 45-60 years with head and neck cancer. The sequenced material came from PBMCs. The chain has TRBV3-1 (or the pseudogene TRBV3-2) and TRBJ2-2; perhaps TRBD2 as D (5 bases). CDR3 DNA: TGTGCCAGCAGCATAACTAGGGGGGAGCTGTTTTTT. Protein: CASSITRGELFF.